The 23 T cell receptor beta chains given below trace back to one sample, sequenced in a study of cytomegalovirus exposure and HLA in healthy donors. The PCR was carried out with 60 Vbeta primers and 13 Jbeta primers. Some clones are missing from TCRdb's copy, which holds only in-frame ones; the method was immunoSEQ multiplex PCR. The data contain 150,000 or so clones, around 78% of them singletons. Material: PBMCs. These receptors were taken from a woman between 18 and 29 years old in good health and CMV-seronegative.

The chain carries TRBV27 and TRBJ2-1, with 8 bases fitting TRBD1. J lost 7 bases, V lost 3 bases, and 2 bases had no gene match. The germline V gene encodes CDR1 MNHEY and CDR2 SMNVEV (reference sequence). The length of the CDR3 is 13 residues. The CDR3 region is CASSLNRGNEQFF. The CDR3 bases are TGTGCCAGCAGTTTGAACAGGGGGAATGAGCAGTTCTTC.

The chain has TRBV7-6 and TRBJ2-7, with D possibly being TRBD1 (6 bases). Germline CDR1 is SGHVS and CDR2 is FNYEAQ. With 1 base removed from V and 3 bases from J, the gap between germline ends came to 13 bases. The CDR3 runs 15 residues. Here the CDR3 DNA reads TGTGCCAGCAGCTTAGAGGACAGCTCTTACTACGAGCAGTACGTC. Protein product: CASSLEDSSYYEQYV.

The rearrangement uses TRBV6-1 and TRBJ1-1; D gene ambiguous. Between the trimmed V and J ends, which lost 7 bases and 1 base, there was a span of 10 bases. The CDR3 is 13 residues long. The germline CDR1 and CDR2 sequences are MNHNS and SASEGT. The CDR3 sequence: CASKPRSNTEAFF. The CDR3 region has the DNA TGTGCCAGCAAACCGAGATCGAACACTGAAGCTTTCTTT.

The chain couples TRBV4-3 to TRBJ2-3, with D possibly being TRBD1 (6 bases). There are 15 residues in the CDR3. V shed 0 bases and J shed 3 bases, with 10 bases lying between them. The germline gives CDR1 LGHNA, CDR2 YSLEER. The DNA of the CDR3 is TGCGCCAGCAGCCAAGATCAAACAGGGACAGATACGCAGTATTTT. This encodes CASSQDQTGTDTQYF.

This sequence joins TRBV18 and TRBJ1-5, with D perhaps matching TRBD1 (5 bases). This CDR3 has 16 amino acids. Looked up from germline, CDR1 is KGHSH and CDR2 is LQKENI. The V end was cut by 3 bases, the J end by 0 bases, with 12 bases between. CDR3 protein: CASSPTGQGSNQPQHF. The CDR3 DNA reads TGTGCCAGCTCACCGACCGGGCAGGGTAGCAATCAGCCCCAGCATTTT. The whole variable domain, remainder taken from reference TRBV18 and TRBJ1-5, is NAGVMQNPRHLVRRRGQEARLRCSPMKGHSHVYWYRQLPEEGLKFMVYLQKENIIDESGMPKERFSAEFPKEGPSILRIQQVVRGDSAAYFCASSPTGQGSNQPQHFGDGTRLSIL.

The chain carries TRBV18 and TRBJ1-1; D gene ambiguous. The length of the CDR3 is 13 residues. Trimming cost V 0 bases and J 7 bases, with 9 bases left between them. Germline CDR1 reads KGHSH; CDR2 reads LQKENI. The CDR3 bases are TGTGCCAGCTCACCACCGACTACCTTTGAAGCTTTCTTT. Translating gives CASSPPTTFEAFF.

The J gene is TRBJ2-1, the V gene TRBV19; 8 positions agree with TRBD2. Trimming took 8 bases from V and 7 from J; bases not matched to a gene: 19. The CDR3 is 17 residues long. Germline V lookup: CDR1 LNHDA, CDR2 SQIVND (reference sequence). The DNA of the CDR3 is TGTGCCAGTTCCTCTCCCACTACGCCGGGAGGGAAAAATGAGCAGTTCTTC. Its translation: CASSSPTTPGGKNEQFF.

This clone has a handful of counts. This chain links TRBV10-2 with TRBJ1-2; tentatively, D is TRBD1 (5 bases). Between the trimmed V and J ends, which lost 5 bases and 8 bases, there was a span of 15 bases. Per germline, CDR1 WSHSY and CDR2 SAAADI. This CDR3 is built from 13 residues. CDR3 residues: CASSPPQAEGYTF. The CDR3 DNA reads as TGCGCCAGCAGTCCCCCACAGGCTGAAGGCTACACCTTC.

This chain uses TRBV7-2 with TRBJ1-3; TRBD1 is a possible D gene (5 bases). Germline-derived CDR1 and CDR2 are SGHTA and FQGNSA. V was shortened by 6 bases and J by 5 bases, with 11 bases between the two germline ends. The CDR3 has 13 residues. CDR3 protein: CASRRGGRNTIYF. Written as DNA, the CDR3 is TGTGCCAGCAGGCGGGGGGGTAGAAACACCATATATTTT.

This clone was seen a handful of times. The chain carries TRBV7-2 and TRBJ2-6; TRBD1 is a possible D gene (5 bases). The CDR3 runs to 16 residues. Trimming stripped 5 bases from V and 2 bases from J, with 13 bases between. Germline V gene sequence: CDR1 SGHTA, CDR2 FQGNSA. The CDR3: CASSPDLGAGANVLTF. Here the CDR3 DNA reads TGTGCCAGCAGCCCGGACCTAGGGGCTGGGGCCAACGTCCTGACTTTC. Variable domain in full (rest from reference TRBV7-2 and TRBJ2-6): GAGVSQSPSNKVTEKGKDVELRCDPISGHTALYWYRQSLGQGLEFLIYFQGNSAPDKSGLPSDRFSAERTGGSVSTLTIQRTQQEDSAVYLCASSPDLGAGANVLTFGAGSRLTVL.

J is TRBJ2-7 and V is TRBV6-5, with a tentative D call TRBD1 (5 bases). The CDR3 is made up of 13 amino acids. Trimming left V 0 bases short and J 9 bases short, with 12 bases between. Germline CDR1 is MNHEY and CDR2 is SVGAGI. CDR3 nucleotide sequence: TGTGCCAGCAGTTACTCGGGCAGGGAAGGGCAGTACTTC. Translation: CASSYSGREGQYF.

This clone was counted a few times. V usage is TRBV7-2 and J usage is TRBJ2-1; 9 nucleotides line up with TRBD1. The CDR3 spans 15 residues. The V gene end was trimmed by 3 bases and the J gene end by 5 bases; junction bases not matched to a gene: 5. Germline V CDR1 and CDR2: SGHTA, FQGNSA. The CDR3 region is CASSFVGQGNNEQFF. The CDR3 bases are TGTGCCAGCAGCTTCGTAGGACAGGGGAACAATGAGCAGTTCTTC.

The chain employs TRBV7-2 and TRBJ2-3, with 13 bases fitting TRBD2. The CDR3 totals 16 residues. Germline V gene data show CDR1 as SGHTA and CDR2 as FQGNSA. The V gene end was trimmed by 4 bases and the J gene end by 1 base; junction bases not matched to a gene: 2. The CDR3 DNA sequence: TGTGCCAGCAGCTATGGACTAGCGGGGGGCACAGATACGCAGTATTTT. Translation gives CASSYGLAGGTDTQYF.

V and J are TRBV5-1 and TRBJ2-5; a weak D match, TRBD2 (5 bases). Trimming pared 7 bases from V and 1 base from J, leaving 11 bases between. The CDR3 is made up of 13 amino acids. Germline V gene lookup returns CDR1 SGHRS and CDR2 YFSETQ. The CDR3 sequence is CASAPGSQETQYF. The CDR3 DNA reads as TGCGCCAGCGCCCCGGGATCCCAAGAGACCCAGTACTTC.

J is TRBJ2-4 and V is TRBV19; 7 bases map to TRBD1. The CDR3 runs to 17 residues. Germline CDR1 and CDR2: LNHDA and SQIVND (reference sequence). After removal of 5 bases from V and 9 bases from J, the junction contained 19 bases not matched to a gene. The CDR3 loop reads CASSRPGTAAGDGIQYF. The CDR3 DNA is TGTGCCAGTAGTCGGCCGGGGACAGCTGCCGGGGATGGCATTCAGTACTTC. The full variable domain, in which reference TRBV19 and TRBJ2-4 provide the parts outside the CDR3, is DGGITQSPKYLFRKEGQNVTLSCEQNLNHDAMYWYRQDPGQGLRLIYYSQIVNDFQKGDIAEGYSVSREKKESFPLTVTSAQKNPTAFYLCASSRPGTAAGDGIQYFGAGTRLSVL.

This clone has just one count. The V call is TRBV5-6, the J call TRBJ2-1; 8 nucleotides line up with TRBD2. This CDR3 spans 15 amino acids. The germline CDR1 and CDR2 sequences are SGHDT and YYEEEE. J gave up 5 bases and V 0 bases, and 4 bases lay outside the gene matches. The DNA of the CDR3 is TGTGCCAGCAGCTTGGTACTAGCGGAGAACAATGAGCAGTTCTTC. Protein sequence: CASSLVLAENNEQFF. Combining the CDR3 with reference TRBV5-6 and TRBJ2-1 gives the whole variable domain DAGVTQSPTHLIKTRGQQVTLRCSPKSGHDTVSWYQQALGQGPQFIFQYYEEEERQRGNFPDRFSGHQFPNYSSELNVNALLLGDSALYLCASSLVLAENNEQFFGPGTRLTVL.

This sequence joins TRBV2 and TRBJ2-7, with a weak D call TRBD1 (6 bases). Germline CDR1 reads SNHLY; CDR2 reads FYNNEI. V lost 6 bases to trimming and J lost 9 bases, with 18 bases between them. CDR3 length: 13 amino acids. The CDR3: CASRRQESLGQYF. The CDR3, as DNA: TGTGCCAGCAGGAGACAGGAATCTTTAGGGCAGTACTTC.

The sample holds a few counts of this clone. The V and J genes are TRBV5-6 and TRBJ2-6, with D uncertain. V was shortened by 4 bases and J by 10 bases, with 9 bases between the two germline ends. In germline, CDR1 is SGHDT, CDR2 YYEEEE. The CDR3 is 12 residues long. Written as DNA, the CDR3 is TGTGCCAGCAGCCGCATACTTAACGTCCTGACTTTC. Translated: CASSRILNVLTF. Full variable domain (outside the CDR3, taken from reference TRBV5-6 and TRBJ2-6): DAGVTQSPTHLIKTRGQQVTLRCSPKSGHDTVSWYQQALGQGPQFIFQYYEEEERQRGNFPDRFSGHQFPNYSSELNVNALLLGDSALYLCASSRILNVLTFGAGSRLTVL.

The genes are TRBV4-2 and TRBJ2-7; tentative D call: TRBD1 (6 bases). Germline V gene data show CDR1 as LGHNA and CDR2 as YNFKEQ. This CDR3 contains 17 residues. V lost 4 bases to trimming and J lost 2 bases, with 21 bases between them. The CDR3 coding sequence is TGTGCCAGCAGCCCTTATTCGGGACACAGCTTTGCCTACGAGCAGTACTTC. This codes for CASSPYSGHSFAYEQYF.

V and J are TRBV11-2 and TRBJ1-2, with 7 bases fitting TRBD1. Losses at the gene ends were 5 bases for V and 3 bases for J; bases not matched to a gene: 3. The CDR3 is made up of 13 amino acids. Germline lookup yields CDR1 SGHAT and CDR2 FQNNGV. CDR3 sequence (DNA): TGTGCCAGCAGCCTCGGACAGGACTATGGCTACACCTTC. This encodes CASSLGQDYGYTF. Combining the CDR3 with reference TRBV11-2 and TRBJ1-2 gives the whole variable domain EAGVAQSPRYKIIEKRQSVAFWCNPISGHATLYWYQQILGQGPKLLIQFQNNGVVDDSQLPKDRFSAERLKGVDSTLKIQPAKLEDSAVYLCASSLGQDYGYTFGSGTRLTVV.

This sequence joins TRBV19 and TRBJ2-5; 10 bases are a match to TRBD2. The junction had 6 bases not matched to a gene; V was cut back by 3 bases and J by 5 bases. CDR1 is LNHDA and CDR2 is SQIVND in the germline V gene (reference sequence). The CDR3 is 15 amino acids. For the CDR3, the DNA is TGTGCCAGTAGTATGATGACTAGCGGGTGGGAGACCCAGTACTTC. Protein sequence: CASSMMTSGWETQYF.

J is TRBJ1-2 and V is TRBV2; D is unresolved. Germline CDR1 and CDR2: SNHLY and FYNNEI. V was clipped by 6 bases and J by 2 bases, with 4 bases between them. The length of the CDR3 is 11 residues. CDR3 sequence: CASRQNYGYTF. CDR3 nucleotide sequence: TGTGCCAGCAGACAGAACTATGGCTACACCTTC.

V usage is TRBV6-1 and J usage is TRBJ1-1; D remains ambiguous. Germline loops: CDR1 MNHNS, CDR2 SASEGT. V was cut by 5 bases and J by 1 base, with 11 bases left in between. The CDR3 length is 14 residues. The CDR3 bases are TGTGCCAGCAGTCTTCCCGGGGAGAACACTGAAGCTTTCTTT. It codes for CASSLPGENTEAFF.